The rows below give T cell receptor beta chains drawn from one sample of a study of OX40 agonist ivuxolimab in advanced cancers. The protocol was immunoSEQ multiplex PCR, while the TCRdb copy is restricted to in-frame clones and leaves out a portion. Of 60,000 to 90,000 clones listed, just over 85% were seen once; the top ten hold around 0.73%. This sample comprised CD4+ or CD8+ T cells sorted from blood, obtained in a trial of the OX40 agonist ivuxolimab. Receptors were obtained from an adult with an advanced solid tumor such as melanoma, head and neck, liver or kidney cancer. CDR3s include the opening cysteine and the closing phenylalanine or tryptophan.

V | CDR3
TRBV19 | CASSDRVGETQYF
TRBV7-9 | CASSRDNRQDEKLFF
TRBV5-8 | CASSLVFGHPFGANVLTF
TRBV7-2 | CASSSPPQGSTEAFF
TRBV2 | CASSGGRVETQYF
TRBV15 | CATWDRGQVANYGYTF
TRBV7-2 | CASSPNRDRDQETQYF
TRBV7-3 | CASSLRSLAGELFF
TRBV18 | CASSQQGAYEQYF
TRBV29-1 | CSVRDSADTQYF
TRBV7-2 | CASSPALGGVQPQHF
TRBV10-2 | CASSGTGSTYEQYF
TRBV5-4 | CASSLGGPTNTGELFF
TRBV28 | CASSLPTGGGRYEQYF
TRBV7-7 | CASGRDLMDEQFF
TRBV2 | CASKDRARSFVSPKLFF
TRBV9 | CASSSGGGTGTDEQYF
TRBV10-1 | CASSRLAGGPRLNNEQFF
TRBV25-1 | CASSEKGRLWDEQYF
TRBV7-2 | CASSVAVSTDTQYF
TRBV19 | CASGHRAAGELFF
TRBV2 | CASSRGLAGMYEQFF
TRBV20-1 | CSAGHPGELFF
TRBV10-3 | CAISPGQTTYEQYF
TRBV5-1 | CASSPWTGISTDTQYF
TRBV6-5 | CASSRTGNYEQYF
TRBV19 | CASSISGAGAETQYF
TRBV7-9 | CASSSSLTGGEEKLFF
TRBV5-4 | CASSLQGLETQYF
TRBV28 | CASALYGTQYF
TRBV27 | CASSLSYGAGSEEQYF
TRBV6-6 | CASSYSDGGNYGYTF
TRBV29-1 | CSVEAPGAGNTGELFF
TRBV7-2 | CASSLSTPGDTQYF
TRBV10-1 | CASSHSGEGTDTQYF
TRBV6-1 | CASQKRESDYGYTF
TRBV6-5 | CASSRNGQGAYEQYF
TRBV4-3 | CASSQGYTSDEQFF